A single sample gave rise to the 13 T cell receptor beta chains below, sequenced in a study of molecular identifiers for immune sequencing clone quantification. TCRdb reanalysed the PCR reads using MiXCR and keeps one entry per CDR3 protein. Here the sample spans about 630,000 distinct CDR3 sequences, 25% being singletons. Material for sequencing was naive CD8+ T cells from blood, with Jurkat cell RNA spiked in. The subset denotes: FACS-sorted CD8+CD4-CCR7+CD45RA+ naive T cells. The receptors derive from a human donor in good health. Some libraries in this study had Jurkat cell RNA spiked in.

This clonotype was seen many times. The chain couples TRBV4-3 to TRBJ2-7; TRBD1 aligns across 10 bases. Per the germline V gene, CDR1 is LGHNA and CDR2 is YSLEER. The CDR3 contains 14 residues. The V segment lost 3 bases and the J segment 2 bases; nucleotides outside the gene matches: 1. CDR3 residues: CASSHGTGAYEQYF. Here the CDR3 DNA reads TGCGCCAGCAGCCATGGGACAGGGGCCTACGAGCAGTACTTC.

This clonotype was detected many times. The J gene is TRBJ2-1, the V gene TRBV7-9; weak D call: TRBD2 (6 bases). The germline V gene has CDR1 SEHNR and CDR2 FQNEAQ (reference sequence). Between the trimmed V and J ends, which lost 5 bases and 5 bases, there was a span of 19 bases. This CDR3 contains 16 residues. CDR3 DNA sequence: TGTGCCAGCAGCCCACCGCGTGCGGGAACTGACAATGAGCAGTTCTTC. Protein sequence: CASSPPRAGTDNEQFF.

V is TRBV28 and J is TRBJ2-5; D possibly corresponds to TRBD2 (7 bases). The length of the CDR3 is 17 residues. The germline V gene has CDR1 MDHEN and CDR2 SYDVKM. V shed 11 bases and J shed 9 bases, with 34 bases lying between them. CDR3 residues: CARRPKGGLAEETPQYF. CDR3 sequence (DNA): TGTGCCCGCCGCCCCAAGGGGGGCCTAGCGGAAGAAACGCCCCAGTACTTC. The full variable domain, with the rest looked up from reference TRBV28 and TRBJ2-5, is DVKVTQSSRYLVKRTGEKVFLECVQDMDHENMFWYRQDPGLGLRLIYFSYDVKMKEKGDIPEGYSVSREKKERFSLILESASTNQTSMYLCARRPKGGLAEETPQYFGPGTRLLVL.

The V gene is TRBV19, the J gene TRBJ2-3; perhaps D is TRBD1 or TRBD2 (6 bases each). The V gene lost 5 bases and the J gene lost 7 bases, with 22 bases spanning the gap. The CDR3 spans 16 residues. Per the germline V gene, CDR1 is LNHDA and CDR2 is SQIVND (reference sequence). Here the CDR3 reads CASSPIGGPTVYTQYF. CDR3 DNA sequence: TGTGCCAGTAGTCCGATCGGGGGCCCGACAGTGTATACGCAGTATTTT.

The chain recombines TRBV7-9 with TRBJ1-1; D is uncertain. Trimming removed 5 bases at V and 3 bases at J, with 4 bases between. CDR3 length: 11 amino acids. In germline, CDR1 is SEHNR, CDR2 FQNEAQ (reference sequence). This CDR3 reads CASSPHTEAFF. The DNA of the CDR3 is TGTGCCAGCAGCCCCCACACTGAAGCTTTCTTT.

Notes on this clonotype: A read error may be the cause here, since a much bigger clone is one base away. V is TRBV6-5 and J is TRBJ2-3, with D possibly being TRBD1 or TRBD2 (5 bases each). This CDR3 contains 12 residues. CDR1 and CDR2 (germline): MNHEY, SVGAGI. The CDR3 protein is CASSSGPDAQYF. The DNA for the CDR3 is TGTGCCAGCAGCTCGGGACCAGATGCGCAGTATTTT.

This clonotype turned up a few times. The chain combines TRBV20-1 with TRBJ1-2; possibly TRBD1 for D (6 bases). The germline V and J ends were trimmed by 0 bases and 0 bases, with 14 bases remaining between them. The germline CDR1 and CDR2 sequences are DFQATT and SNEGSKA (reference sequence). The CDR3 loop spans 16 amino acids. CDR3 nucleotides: TGCAGTGCTAGAGACAGGGGAATAAACTCTAACTATGGCTACACCTTC. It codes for CSARDRGINSNYGYTF.

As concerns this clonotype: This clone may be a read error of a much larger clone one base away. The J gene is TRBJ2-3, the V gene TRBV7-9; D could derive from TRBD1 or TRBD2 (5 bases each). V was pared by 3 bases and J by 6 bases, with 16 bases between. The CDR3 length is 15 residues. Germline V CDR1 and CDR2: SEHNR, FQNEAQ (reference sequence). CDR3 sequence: CASSFPRDPSDTQYF. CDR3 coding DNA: TGTGCCAGCAGCTTCCCCCGGGACCCCAGCGATACGCAGTATTTT.

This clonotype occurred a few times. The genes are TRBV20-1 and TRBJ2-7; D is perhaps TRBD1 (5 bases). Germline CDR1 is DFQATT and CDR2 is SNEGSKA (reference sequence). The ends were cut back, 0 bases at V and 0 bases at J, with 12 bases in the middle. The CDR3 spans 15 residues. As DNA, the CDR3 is TGCAGTGCTAGAGATCTCGACAGTTTCTCCTACGAGCAGTACTTC. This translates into CSARDLDSFSYEQYF.

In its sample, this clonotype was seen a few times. This CDR3 is CASSQLDRSDREFGYTF. CDR3 nucleotides: TGCGCCAGCAGCCAATTAGATCGATCGGACAGGGAGTTTGGCTACACCTTC. This chain links TRBV4-1 with TRBJ1-2; 8 bases fit TRBD1. Germline values: CDR1 MGHRA, CDR2 YSYEKL. The CDR3 is made up of 17 amino acids. Trimming at V came to 2 bases and at J to 7 bases, leaving 15 bases not matched to a gene.

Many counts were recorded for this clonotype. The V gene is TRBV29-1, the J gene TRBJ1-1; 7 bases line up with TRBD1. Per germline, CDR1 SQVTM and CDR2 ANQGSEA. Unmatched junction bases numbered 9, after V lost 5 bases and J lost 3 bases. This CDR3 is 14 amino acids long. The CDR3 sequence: CSVSNTGAYTEAFF. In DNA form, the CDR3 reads TGCAGCGTTTCAAACACAGGGGCTTACACTGAAGCTTTCTTT.

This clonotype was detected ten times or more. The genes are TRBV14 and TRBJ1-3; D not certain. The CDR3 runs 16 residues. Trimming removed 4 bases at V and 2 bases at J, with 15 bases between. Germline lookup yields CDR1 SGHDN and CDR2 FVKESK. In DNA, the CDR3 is TGTGCCAGCAGCCCAAGAGATGTTTCGACTGGAAACACCATATATTTT. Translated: CASSPRDVSTGNTIYF.

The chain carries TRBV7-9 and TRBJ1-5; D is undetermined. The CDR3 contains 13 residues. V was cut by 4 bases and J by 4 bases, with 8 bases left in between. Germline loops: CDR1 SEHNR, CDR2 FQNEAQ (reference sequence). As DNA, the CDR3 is TGTGCCAGCAGCTATGGTTGGAATCAGCCCCAGCATTTT. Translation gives CASSYGWNQPQHF.